This T cell receptor (beta chain) was captured by sequencing in a study of shared clonotypes between healthy human individuals. Study as a whole: A couple of female and a few male donors aged 18 to 49 were enrolled. The study's findings and limits: Large depth notwithstanding, sorted-subset sequencing proved incomplete by rarefaction.

CDR3 length equals 15 residues. Germline assignment: CDR1 SGHTA and CDR2 FQGTGA. V was trimmed by 0 bases and J by 5 bases, leaving 13 bases between them. Concerning this clone itself: Its antigen remains unknown.

Generated by immunoSEQ multiplex PCR, the TCRdb table keeps only in-frame clones and is missing some. This sample has roughly 640,000 clones, with 74% found just once. The receptor comes from a woman aged 25 to 39 in good health. This chain connects TRBV7-3 to TRBJ2-5; TRBD2 is a possible D gene (5 bases). Sequencing input: memory CD4+ T cells sorted from blood. Noted subset: CD45RA-negative fraction. The CDR3 region is CASSLTGQPGETQYF. CDR3 in DNA: TGTGCCAGCAGCTTAACGGGCCAGCCGGGGGAGACCCAGTACTTC.